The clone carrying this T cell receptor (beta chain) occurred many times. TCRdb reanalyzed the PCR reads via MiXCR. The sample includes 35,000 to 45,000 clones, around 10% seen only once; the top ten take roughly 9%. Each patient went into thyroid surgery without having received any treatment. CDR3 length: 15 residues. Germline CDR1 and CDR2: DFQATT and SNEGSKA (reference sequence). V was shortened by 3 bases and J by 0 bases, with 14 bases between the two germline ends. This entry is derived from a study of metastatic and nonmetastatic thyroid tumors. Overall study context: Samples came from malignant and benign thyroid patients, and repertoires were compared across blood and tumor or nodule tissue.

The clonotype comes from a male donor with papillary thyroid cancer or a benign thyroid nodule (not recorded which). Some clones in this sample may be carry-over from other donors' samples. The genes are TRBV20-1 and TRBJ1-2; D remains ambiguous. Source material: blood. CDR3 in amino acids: CSASPGGFTNYGYTF. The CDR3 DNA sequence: TGCAGTGCTAGCCCGGGAGGGTTTACTAACTATGGCTACACCTTC.